The 3 T cell receptor beta chains below come from one sample, sequenced in a study of Ad26.COV2.S vaccination and SARS-CoV-2 variants. The treatment is: over 15 received Ad26.COV2.S at low or high dose, single or two shots; five or six received placebo; per-sample allocation not given. Samples came from day 63 after the first vaccine or placebo injection. Sequenced by immunoSEQ multiplex PCR; TCRdb stores in-frame clones only, minus some. The repertoire holds 380,000 or so clones, less than 90% seen once, with roughly a tenth in the top ten. The sample was peripheral blood, taken in a trial of Ad26.COV2.S vaccine versus placebo. Receptors originate from a person aged 18-65 years who received the Ad26.COV2.S COVID-19 vaccine or a placebo.

The V and J genes are TRBV7-2 and TRBJ2-3; the D gene is possibly TRBD1 (6 bases). The CDR3 consists of 14 residues. Germline CDR1 reads SGHTA; CDR2 reads FQGNSA. Trimming left V 2 bases short and J 5 bases short, with 11 bases between. This CDR3 reads CASSLRYRVDTQYF. CDR3 bases: TGTGCCAGCAGCTTAAGATACAGGGTAGATACGCAGTATTTT.

The chain uses TRBV7-9 and TRBJ2-4; D call uncertain. Germline loops: CDR1 SEHNR, CDR2 FQNEAQ (reference sequence). The CDR3 sequence is 14 residues long. The V end was cut by 5 bases, the J end by 8 bases, with 16 bases between. The CDR3 nucleotides are TGTGCCAGCAGCCTACTTGGGGTTGAGGACATTCAGTACTTC. It is translated as CASSLLGVEDIQYF.

A word on this clone: Other DNA variants within this sample encode the same CDR3. The chain joins TRBV27 to TRBJ1-5, with unresolved D. Germline V CDR1 and CDR2: MNHEY, SMNVEV (reference sequence). The CDR3 consists of 13 residues. Trimming cost V 0 bases and J 3 bases, with 3 bases left between them. The CDR3 is CASSLSNNQPQHF. CDR3 in DNA: TGTGCCAGCAGTTTATCCAACAATCAGCCCCAGCATTTT.